The present entry profiles one T cell receptor beta chain with its context. Antigen specificity is unknown. These data originate in a study of CXCR3-negative and CXCR3-positive naive CD8 T cells. Study-level points and caveats: Naive cells positive for CXCR3 carried more hydrophobic TRB CDR3s than CXCR3-negative ones.

Carrying UMI labels, the TRB cDNA libraries were prepared through 5' RACE. TCRdb reprocessed the 5' RACE reads and keeps a single row for each CDR3 protein, giving no DNA. The sample includes about 120,000 distinct CDR3 sequences. The V gene's germline CDR1 is MDHEN and CDR2 SYDVKM. The CDR3 spans 13 residues. The clonotype comes from a human donor in good health. Some clones in this sample may be carry-over from other donors' samples. Sequenced material: naive CXCR3+ CD8+ T cells from blood. The subset is: CD45RO-CCR7+CD27+CD95- naive CD8+ T cells expressing CXCR3 (TNR3+). The rearrangement uses TRBV28 and TRBJ1-2; no DNA is available, so the TRBD1 call from TCRdb remains unchecked. CDR3 loop: CASYPDGYYGYTF.